This record concerns one TCR beta chain sequence. No antigen is known for it. Germline lookup yields CDR1 LNHNV and CDR2 YYDKDF (reference sequence). Trimming removed 4 bases at V and 2 bases at J, with 12 bases between. The CDR3 totals 15 residues. The table came from immunoSEQ multiplex PCR; TCRdb's copy has only in-frame clones and leaves some out. The sample contains about 59,000 clones, around 83% of which appear only once. These data come from a study of OX40 agonist ivuxolimab in advanced cancers. As for the study in general: Ivuxolimab is an agonistic anti-OX40 (CD134) antibody, and patients were treated with it.

Study findings and constraints: With doses of 0.1 to 3.0 mg/kg, CD4+ and CD8+ blood T cells had undergone clonal expansion by week 6.

The source is an adult with an advanced solid tumor such as melanoma, head and neck, liver or kidney cancer. The sample was CD4+ or CD8+ T cells sorted from blood, taken in a trial of the OX40 agonist ivuxolimab. The chain carries TRBV15 and TRBJ2-1; D remains ambiguous. The CDR3 DNA follows: TGTGCCACCAGCAAAGAGGTTGGAACCTACAATGAGCAGTTCTTC. Its protein is CATSKEVGTYNEQFF.